The T cell receptor beta chain described here comes from a study of blood T cell repertoires in COVID-19. The CDR3 contains 14 residues. V dropped 0 bases and J dropped 8 bases, with 16 bases sitting between them. Germline V gene lookup returns CDR1 GTSNPN and CDR2 SVGIG (reference sequence). Only in-frame clones appear in the TCRdb table, and some are missing; sequencing was by immunoSEQ multiplex PCR. Among more than 85,000 clones listed, around 87% were seen once. This TCR was sampled from a human donor in a cohort sampled during active COVID-19. The sequenced sample was peripheral blood. The rearrangement links TRBV30 to TRBJ1-2, with D maybe TRBD1 (5 bases). This CDR3 reads CAWSVAAGQDGYTF. The CDR3 DNA reads as TGTGCCTGGAGTGTCGCTGCGGGGCAGGACGGCTACACCTTC.